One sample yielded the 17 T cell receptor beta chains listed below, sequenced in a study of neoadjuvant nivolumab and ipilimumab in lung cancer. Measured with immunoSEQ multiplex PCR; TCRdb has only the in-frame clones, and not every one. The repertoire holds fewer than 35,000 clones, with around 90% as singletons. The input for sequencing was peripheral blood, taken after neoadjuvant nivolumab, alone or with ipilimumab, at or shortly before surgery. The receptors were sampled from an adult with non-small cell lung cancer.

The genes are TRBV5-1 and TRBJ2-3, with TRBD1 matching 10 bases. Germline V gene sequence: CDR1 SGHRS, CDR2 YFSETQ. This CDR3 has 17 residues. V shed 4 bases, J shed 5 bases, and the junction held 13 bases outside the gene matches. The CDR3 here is CASSTGFSTGGIDTQYF. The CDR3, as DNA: TGCGCCAGCAGCACAGGTTTCTCGACAGGGGGCATAGATACGCAGTATTTT.

CDR3 residues: CASSGQGLFYNEQFF. In DNA, the CDR3 is TGTGCCAGCAGCGGACAGGGTTTATTCTACAATGAGCAGTTCTTC. This chain links TRBV6-1 with TRBJ2-1, with TRBD1 identical over 8 bases. Per germline, CDR1 MNHNS and CDR2 SASEGT. This CDR3 contains 15 residues. J lost 3 bases, V lost 6 bases, and 7 bases had no gene match.

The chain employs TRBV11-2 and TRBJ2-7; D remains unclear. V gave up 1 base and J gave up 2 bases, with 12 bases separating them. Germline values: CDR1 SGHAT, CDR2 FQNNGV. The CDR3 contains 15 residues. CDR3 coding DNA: TGTGCCAGCAGCTTAGTAGTAGGGCCCACCTACGAGCAGTACTTC. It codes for CASSLVVGPTYEQYF.

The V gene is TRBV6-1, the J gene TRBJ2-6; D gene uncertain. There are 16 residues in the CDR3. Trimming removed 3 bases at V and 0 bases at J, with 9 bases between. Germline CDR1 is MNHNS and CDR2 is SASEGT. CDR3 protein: CASSDSGFSGANVLTF. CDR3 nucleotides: TGTGCCAGCAGTGATTCGGGCTTCTCTGGGGCCAACGTCCTGACTTTC.

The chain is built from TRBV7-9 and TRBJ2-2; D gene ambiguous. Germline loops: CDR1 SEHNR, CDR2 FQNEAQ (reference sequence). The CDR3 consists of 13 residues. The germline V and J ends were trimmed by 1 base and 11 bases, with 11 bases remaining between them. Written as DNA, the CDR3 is TGTGCCAGCAGCTTAGGAAGCCTGGGAGAGCTGTTTTTT. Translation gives CASSLGSLGELFF.

The chain's CDR3 is CASSPVGYEQFF. CDR3 in DNA: TGTGCCAGCTCACCAGTGGGGTATGAGCAGTTCTTC. The V call is TRBV18, the J call TRBJ2-1; D unclear. Per the germline V gene, CDR1 is KGHSH and CDR2 is LQKENI. V gave up 2 bases and J gave up 8 bases, with 7 bases separating them. The CDR3 has 12 residues.

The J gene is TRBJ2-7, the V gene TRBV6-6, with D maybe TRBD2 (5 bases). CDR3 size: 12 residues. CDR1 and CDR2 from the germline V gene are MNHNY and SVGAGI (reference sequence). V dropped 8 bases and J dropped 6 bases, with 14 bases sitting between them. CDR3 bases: TGTGCCAGCCGAGACTATCTCACCGAGCAGTACTTC. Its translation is CASRDYLTEQYF.

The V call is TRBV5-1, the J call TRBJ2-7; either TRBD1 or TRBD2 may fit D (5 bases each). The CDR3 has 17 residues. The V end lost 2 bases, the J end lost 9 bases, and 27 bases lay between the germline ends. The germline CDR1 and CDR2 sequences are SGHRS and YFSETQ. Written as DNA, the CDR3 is TGCGCCAGCAGCTTATATTCCGGGACGGCCCCTGGGACGACGCAGTACTTC. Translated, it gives CASSLYSGTAPGTTQYF.

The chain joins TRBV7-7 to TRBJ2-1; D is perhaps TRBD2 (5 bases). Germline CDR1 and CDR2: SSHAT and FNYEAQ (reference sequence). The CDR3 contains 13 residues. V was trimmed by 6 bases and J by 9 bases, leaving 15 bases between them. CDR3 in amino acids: CASSSAPDSEQFF. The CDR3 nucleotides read TGTGCCAGCAGTTCCGCCCCGGACTCTGAGCAGTTCTTC.

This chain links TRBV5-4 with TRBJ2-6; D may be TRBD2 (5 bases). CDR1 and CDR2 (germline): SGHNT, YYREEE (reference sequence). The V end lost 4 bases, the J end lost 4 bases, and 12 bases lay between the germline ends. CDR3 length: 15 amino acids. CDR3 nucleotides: TGTGCCAGCAGCCCGGGCGGGCCCGGGGCCAACGTCCTGACTTTC. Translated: CASSPGGPGANVLTF.

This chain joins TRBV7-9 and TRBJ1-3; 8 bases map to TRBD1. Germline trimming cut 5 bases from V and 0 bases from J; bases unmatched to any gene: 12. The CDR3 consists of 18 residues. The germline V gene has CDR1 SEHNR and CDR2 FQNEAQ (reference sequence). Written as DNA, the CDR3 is TGTGCCAGCAGCCCGCACAGGGGGGATACCCTCTCTGGAAACACCATATATTTT. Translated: CASSPHRGDTLSGNTIYF. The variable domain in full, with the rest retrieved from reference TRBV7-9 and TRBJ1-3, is DTGVSQNPRHKITKRGQNVTFRCDPISEHNRLYWYRQTLGQGPEFLTYFQNEAQLEKSRLLSDRFSAERPKGSFSTLEIQRTEQGDSAMYLCASSPHRGDTLSGNTIYFGEGSWLTVV.

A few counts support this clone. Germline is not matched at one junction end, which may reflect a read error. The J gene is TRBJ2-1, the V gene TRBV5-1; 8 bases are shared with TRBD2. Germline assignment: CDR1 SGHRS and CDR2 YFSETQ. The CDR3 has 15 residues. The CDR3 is CASSLSGGSHNEQFF. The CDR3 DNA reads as TGCGCCAGCAGCTTGAGCGGGGGCTCCCACAATGAGCAGTTCTTC.

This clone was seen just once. CDR3: CASSQGGGDTGELFF. CDR3 bases: TGTGCCAGCAGCCAAGGGGGGGGTGACACCGGGGAGCTGTTTTTT. The rearrangement joins TRBV11-3 to TRBJ2-2; maybe TRBD2 (7 bases). Germline loops: CDR1 SGHNT, CDR2 YENEEA. There are 15 residues in the CDR3. V lost 5 bases to trimming and J lost 3 bases, with 13 bases between them. Based on the CDR3 plus reference TRBV11-3 and TRBJ2-2, the full variable domain is EAGVVQSPRYKIIEKKQPVAFWCNPISGHNTLYWYLQNLGQGPELLIRYENEEAVDDSQLPKDRFSAERLKGVDSTLKIQPAELGDSAVYLCASSQGGGDTGELFFGEGSRLTVL.

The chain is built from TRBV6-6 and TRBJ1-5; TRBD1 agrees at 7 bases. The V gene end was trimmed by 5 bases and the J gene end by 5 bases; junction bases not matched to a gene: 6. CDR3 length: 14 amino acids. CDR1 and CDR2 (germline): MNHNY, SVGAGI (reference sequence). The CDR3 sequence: CASSPGQDHQPQHF. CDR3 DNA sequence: TGTGCCAGCAGTCCAGGACAGGATCATCAGCCCCAGCATTTT.

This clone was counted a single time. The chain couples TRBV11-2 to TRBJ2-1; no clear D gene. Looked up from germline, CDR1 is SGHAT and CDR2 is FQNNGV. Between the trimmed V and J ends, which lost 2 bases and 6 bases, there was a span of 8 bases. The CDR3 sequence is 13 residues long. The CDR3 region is CASSLPSANEQFF. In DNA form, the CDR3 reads TGTGCCAGCAGCTTACCCTCGGCCAATGAGCAGTTCTTC.

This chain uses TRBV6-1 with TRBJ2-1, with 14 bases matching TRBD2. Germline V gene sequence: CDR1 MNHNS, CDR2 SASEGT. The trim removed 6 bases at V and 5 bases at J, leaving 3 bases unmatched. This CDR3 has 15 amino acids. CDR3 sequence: CASRGTSGSNNEQFF. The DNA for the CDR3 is TGTGCCAGCAGGGGGACTAGCGGGAGCAACAATGAGCAGTTCTTC.

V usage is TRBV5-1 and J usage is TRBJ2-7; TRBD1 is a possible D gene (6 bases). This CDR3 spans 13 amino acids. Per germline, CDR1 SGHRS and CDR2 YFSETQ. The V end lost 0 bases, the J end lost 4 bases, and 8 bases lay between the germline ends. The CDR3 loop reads CASSLGQVYEQYF. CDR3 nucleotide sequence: TGCGCCAGCAGCTTGGGACAGGTTTACGAGCAGTACTTC.